A selection of T cell receptor beta chains follows, all from one sample in a study of Ad26.COV2.S vaccination and SARS-CoV-2 variants. Measured with immunoSEQ multiplex PCR; TCRdb has only the in-frame clones, and not every one. The table lists around 270,000 clones, roughly nine tenths of them singletons. The sequenced sample was peripheral blood, obtained in a trial of Ad26.COV2.S vaccine versus placebo. The receptor set was obtained from a person between 18 and 65 years old who received the Ad26.COV2.S COVID-19 vaccine or a placebo. Both conserved end residues are part of each CDR3. Fields, in order: J gene, D gene, clone size, CDR3 length, V gene, CDR3 protein, CDR3 DNA. D genes are given only for firm matches. A row's size may be missing; if present it is once, few, many or a size class.

J gene: TRBJ2-1
D gene: .
clone size: .
CDR3 length: 12
V gene: TRBV15
CDR3 protein: CATSRGRGEQFF
CDR3 DNA: TGTGCCACCAGCAGAGGGCGGGGCGAGCAGTTCTTC

J gene: TRBJ1-3
D gene: .
clone size: .
CDR3 length: 13
V gene: TRBV20-1
CDR3 protein: CSASGAKGNTIYF
CDR3 DNA: TGCAGTGCTAGTGGGGCTAAGGGAAACACCATATATTTT

J gene: TRBJ1-5
D gene: .
clone size: once
CDR3 length: 13
V gene: TRBV6-5
CDR3 protein: CASKGTNNQPQHF
CDR3 DNA: TGTGCCAGCAAGGGGACAAATAATCAGCCCCAGCATTTT

J gene: TRBJ2-3
D gene: .
clone size: .
CDR3 length: 15
V gene: TRBV7-9
CDR3 protein: CASSLDSKYTDTQYF
CDR3 DNA: TGTGCCAGCAGCTTAGACTCTAAATACACAGATACGCAGTATTTT

J gene: TRBJ2-5
D gene: TRBD1
clone size: .
CDR3 length: 13
V gene: TRBV27
CDR3 protein: CASSRQGRETQYF
CDR3 DNA: TGTGCCAGCAGTCGACAGGGACGAGAGACCCAGTACTTC

J gene: TRBJ1-1
D gene: .
clone size: .
CDR3 length: 10
V gene: TRBV20-1
CDR3 protein: CSADFTEAFF
CDR3 DNA: TGCAGTGCTGATTTCACTGAAGCTTTCTTT

J gene: TRBJ2-3
D gene: .
clone size: .
CDR3 length: 12
V gene: TRBV18
CDR3 protein: CASSQSTDTQYF
CDR3 DNA: TGTGCCAGCTCACAGAGCACAGATACGCAGTATTTT

J gene: TRBJ2-1
D gene: .
clone size: .
CDR3 length: 12
V gene: TRBV12-3/TRBV12-4
CDR3 protein: CASSLEVNEQFF
CDR3 DNA: TGTGCCAGCAGTTTAGAGGTAAATGAGCAGTTCTTC

J gene: TRBJ2-2
D gene: .
clone size: few
CDR3 length: 14
V gene: TRBV11-3
CDR3 protein: CASSLASRTGELFF
CDR3 DNA: TGTGCCAGCAGCTTAGCTAGCAGAACCGGGGAGCTGTTTTTT

J gene: TRBJ1-2
D gene: .
clone size: .
CDR3 length: 13
V gene: TRBV12-3/TRBV12-4
CDR3 protein: CASSSRQGLPGTF
CDR3 DNA: TGTGCCAGCAGTTCCCGGCAGGGCCTACCAGGCACCTTC

J gene: TRBJ2-1
D gene: TRBD2
clone size: once
CDR3 length: 15
V gene: TRBV10-3
CDR3 protein: CAISQSGDPYNEQFF
CDR3 DNA: TGTGCCATCAGCCAGAGCGGGGATCCCTACAATGAGCAGTTCTTC

J gene: TRBJ2-1
D gene: TRBD2
clone size: .
CDR3 length: 17
V gene: TRBV6-2/TRBV6-3
CDR3 protein: CASSSPRNGGAYNEQFF
CDR3 DNA: TGTGCCAGCAGTTCCCCTCGGAACGGGGGGGCATACAATGAGCAGTTCTTC

J gene: TRBJ2-3
D gene: TRBD2
clone size: .
CDR3 length: 22
V gene: TRBV7-8
CDR3 protein: CASSLVLWGTSGGPPLTDTQYF
CDR3 DNA: TGTGCCAGCAGCTTAGTCCTATGGGGGACTAGCGGGGGGCCACCCCTGACAGATACGCAGTATTTT

J gene: TRBJ1-1
D gene: .
clone size: .
CDR3 length: 13
V gene: TRBV11-2
CDR3 protein: CASSLSGGTEAFF
CDR3 DNA: TGTGCCAGCAGCTTAAGTGGAGGGACTGAAGCTTTCTTT

J gene: TRBJ1-5
D gene: TRBD1
clone size: .
CDR3 length: 14
V gene: TRBV30
CDR3 protein: CAWSLTGGNQPQHF
CDR3 DNA: TGTGCCTGGAGTCTTACAGGGGGCAATCAGCCCCAGCATTTT

J gene: TRBJ1-2
D gene: .
clone size: .
CDR3 length: 15
V gene: TRBV18
CDR3 protein: CASSPPSGGIYGYTF
CDR3 DNA: TGTGCCAGCTCACCACCGTCCGGAGGGATTTATGGCTACACCTTC

J gene: TRBJ2-5
D gene: .
clone size: .
CDR3 length: 12
V gene: TRBV11-2
CDR3 protein: CASSSRGQTQYF
CDR3 DNA: TGTGCCAGCAGCTCCAGGGGACAGACCCAGTACTTC

J gene: TRBJ1-1
D gene: .
clone size: .
CDR3 length: 15
V gene: TRBV6-5
CDR3 protein: CASRVPRGGFGEAFF
CDR3 DNA: TGTGCCAGCAGGGTTCCCCGCGGGGGGTTTGGTGAAGCTTTCTTT

J gene: TRBJ1-1
D gene: .
clone size: .
CDR3 length: 16
V gene: TRBV7-9
CDR3 protein: CASSLGGAGRNTEAFF
CDR3 DNA: TGTGCCAGCAGCTTAGGTGGGGCCGGAAGGAACACTGAAGCTTTCTTT

J gene: TRBJ2-1
D gene: TRBD2
clone size: .
CDR3 length: 16
V gene: TRBV18
CDR3 protein: CASSPRLAGNNHEQFF
CDR3 DNA: TGTGCCAGCTCCCCCCGATTAGCGGGAAATAACCATGAGCAGTTCTTC

J gene: TRBJ2-5
D gene: TRBD2
clone size: .
CDR3 length: 16
V gene: TRBV5-1
CDR3 protein: CASSFRLAGAQETQYF
CDR3 DNA: TGCGCCAGCAGCTTCCGACTAGCGGGGGCCCAAGAGACCCAGTACTTC

J gene: TRBJ2-1
D gene: .
clone size: .
CDR3 length: 13
V gene: TRBV30
CDR3 protein: CAWSLPGPHEQFF
CDR3 DNA: TGTGCCTGGAGTCTACCCGGCCCCCATGAGCAGTTCTTC

J gene: TRBJ2-7
D gene: TRBD1
clone size: once
CDR3 length: 15
V gene: TRBV6-5
CDR3 protein: CASSPGTGGLYEQYF
CDR3 DNA: TGTGCCAGCAGTCCCGGGACAGGGGGACTCTACGAGCAGTACTTC

J gene: TRBJ1-2
D gene: TRBD1
clone size: .
CDR3 length: 15
V gene: TRBV4-2
CDR3 protein: CASSQAPGQGAGYTF
CDR3 DNA: TGTGCCAGCAGCCAAGCTCCGGGACAGGGGGCCGGCTACACCTTC

J gene: TRBJ1-6
D gene: .
clone size: .
CDR3 length: 17
V gene: TRBV12-5
CDR3 protein: CASGLVLGSSYNSPLHF
CDR3 DNA: TGTGCTAGTGGTTTGGTATTAGGGAGCTCCTATAATTCACCCCTCCACTTT

J gene: TRBJ1-1
D gene: .
clone size: .
CDR3 length: 14
V gene: TRBV10-2
CDR3 protein: CASSESGLATEAFF
CDR3 DNA: TGCGCCAGCAGTGAGTCGGGCTTGGCGACTGAAGCTTTCTTT

J gene: TRBJ2-5
D gene: .
clone size: once
CDR3 length: 13
V gene: TRBV4-3
CDR3 protein: CASSQEWGETQYF
CDR3 DNA: TGCGCCAGCAGCCAAGAATGGGGAGAGACCCAGTACTTC

J gene: TRBJ2-7
D gene: TRBD2
clone size: .
CDR3 length: 13
V gene: TRBV15
CDR3 protein: CATASGSAYEQYF
CDR3 DNA: TGTGCCACCGCTAGCGGGTCGGCCTACGAGCAGTACTTC

J gene: TRBJ1-3
D gene: .
clone size: .
CDR3 length: 15
V gene: TRBV13
CDR3 protein: CASSLEVHSGNTIYF
CDR3 DNA: TGTGCCAGCAGCTTAGAGGTTCACTCTGGAAACACCATATATTTT

J gene: TRBJ1-1
D gene: .
clone size: .
CDR3 length: 13
V gene: TRBV2
CDR3 protein: CASRLYGVLEAFF
CDR3 DNA: TGTGCCAGCAGGCTGTACGGGGTACTAGAAGCTTTCTTT

J gene: TRBJ2-5
D gene: .
clone size: once
CDR3 length: 14
V gene: TRBV7-3
CDR3 protein: CASSFGGGRETQYF
CDR3 DNA: TGTGCCAGCAGCTTCGGTGGCGGTAGAGAGACCCAGTACTTC

J gene: TRBJ1-6
D gene: .
clone size: .
CDR3 length: 16
V gene: TRBV27
CDR3 protein: CASSLYSTGRNSPLHF
CDR3 DNA: TGTGCCAGCAGTTTATACTCGACAGGCCGAAATTCACCCCTCCACTTT

J gene: TRBJ1-2
D gene: .
clone size: few
CDR3 length: 10
V gene: TRBV12-3/TRBV12-4
CDR3 protein: CASSLFEQSF
CDR3 DNA: TGTGCCAGCAGTTTATTTGAACAGTCTTTC

J gene: TRBJ2-5
D gene: .
clone size: .
CDR3 length: 14
V gene: TRBV24-1
CDR3 protein: CATSAPGGSETQYF
CDR3 DNA: TGTGCCACCAGTGCTCCTGGGGGGTCGGAGACCCAGTACTTC

J gene: TRBJ1-1
D gene: .
clone size: .
CDR3 length: 14
V gene: TRBV7-2
CDR3 protein: CASSVDSLNTEAFF
CDR3 DNA: TGTGCCAGCAGCGTCGACTCCCTGAACACTGAAGCTTTCTTT